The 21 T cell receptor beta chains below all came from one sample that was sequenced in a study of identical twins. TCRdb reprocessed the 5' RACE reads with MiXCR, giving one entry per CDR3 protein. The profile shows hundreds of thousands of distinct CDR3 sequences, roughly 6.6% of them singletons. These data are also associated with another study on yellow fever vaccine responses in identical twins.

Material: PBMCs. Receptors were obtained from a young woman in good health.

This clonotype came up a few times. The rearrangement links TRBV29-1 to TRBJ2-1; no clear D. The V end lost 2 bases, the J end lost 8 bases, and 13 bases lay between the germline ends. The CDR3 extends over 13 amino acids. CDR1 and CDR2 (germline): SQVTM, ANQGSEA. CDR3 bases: TGCAGCGTTGAACCGTCGGTCTTAGATGAGCAGTTCTTC. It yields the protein CSVEPSVLDEQFF.

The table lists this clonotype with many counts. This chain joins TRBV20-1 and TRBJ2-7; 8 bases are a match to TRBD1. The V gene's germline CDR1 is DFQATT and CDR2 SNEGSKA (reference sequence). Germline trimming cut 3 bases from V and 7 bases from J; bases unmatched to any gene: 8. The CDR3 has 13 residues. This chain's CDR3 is CSASSQGAGEQYV. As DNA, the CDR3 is TGCAGTGCTAGTTCCCAGGGGGCAGGGGAGCAGTACGTC.

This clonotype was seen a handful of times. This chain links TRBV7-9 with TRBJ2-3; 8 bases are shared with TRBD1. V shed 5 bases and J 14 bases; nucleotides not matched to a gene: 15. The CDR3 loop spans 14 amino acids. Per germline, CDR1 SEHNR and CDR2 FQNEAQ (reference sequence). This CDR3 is CASSRRSGGVSPYF. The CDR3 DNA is TGTGCCAGCAGCCGGAGGTCAGGGGGCGTCAGTCCGTATTTT.

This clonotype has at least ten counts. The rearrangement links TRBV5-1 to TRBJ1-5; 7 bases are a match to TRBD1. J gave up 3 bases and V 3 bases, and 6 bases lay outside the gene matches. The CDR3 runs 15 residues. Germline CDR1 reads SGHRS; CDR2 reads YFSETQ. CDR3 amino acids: CASSSDGQANQPQHF. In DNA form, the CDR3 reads TGCGCCAGCAGCTCCGATGGACAGGCCAATCAGCCCCAGCATTTT.

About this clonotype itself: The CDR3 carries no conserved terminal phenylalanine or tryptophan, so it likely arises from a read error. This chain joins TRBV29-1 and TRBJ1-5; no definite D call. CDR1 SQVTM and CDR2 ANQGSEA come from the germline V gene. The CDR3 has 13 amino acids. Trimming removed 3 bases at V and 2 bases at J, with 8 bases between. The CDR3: CSVDFGGNQPQHS. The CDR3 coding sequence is TGCAGCGTTGACTTTGGGGGCAATCAGCCCCAGCATTCT.

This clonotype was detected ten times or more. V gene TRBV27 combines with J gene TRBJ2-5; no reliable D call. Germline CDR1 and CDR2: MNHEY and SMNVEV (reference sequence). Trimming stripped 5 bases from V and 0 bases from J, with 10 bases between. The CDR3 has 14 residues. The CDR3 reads CASSPRGYQETQYF. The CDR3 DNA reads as TGTGCCAGCAGTCCCCGTGGATACCAAGAGACCCAGTACTTC.

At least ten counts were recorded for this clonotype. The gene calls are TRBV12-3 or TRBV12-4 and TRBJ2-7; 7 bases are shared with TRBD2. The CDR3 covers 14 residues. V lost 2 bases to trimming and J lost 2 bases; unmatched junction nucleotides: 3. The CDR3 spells CASSLFGTTYEQYF. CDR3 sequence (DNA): TGTGCCAGCAGTTTATTCGGGACTACCTACGAGCAGTACTTC.

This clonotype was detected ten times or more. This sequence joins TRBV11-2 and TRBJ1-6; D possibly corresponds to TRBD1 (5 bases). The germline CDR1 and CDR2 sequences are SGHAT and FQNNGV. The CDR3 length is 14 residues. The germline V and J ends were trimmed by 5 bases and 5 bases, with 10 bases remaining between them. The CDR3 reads CASSAGTDNSPLHF. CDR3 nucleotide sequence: TGTGCCAGCAGCGCCGGGACTGATAATTCACCCCTCCACTTT.

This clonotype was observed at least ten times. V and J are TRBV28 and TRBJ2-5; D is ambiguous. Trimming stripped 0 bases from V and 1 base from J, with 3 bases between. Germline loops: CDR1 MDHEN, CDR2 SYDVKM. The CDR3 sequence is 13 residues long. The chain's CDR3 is CASSLWSQETQYF. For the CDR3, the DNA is TGTGCCAGCAGTTTATGGTCCCAAGAGACCCAGTACTTC.

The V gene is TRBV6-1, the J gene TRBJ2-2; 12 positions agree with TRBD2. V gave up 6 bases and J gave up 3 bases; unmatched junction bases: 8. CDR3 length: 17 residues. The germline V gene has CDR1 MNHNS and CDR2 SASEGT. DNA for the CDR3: TGTGCCAGCAGGGATACTAGCGGGGGGATCCACACCGGGGAGCTGTTTTTT. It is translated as CASRDTSGGIHTGELFF.

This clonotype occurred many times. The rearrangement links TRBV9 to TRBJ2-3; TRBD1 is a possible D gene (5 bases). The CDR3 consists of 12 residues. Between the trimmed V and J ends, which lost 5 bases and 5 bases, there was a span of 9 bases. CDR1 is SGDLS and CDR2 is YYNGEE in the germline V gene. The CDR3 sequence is CASRDTGDTQYF. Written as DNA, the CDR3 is TGTGCCAGCAGGGACACCGGAGATACGCAGTATTTT. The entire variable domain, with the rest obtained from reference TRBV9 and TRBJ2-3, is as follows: DSGVTQTPKHLITATGQRVTLRCSPRSGDLSVYWYQQSLDQGLQFLIQYYNGEERAKGNILERFSAQQFPDLHSELNLSSLELGDSALYFCASRDTGDTQYFGPGTRLTVL.

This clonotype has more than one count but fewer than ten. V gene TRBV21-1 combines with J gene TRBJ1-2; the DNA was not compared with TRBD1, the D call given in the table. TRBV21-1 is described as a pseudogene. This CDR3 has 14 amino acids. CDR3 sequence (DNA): TGTGCCAGCAGCAAATTCCCGGAGGTCTATGGCTACACCTTC. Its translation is CASSKFPEVYGYTF.

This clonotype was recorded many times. The CDR3 sequence is CASSLGPGGREQFF. For the CDR3, the DNA is TGTGCCAGCAGCTTAGGACCGGGAGGACGTGAGCAGTTCTTC. The rearrangement links TRBV7-8 to TRBJ2-1; TRBD2 aligns across 7 bases. CDR3 length equals 14 residues. V lost 1 base, J lost 9 bases, and 6 bases stayed unmatched. Per germline, CDR1 SGHVS and CDR2 FQNEAQ.

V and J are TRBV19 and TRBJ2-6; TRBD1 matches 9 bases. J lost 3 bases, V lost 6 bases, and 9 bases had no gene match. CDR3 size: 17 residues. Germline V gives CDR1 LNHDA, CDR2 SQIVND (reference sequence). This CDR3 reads CASSRKQGALGANVLTF. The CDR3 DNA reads TGTGCCAGTAGCAGGAAACAGGGGGCGCTTGGGGCCAACGTCCTGACTTTC.

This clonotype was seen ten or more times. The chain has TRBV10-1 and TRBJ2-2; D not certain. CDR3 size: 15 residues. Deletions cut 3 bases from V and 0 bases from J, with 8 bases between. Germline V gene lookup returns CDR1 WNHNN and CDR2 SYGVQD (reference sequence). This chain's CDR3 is CASSDLFANTGELFF. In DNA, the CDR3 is TGCGCCAGCAGTGATCTGTTCGCGAACACCGGGGAGCTGTTTTTT.

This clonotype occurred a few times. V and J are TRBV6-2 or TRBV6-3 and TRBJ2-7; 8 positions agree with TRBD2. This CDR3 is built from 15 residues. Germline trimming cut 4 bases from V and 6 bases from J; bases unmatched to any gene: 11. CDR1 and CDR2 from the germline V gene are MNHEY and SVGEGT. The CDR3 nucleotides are TGTGCCAGCAGTTCCGCCGCGGCGGGAGGATCCGAGCAGTACTTC. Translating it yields CASSSAAAGGSEQYF.

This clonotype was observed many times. The CDR3 loop reads CASSLNGGEEKLFF. The CDR3 DNA reads TGCGCCAGCAGCTTGAATGGGGGCGAGGAAAAACTGTTTTTT. V and J are TRBV5-1 and TRBJ1-4; D perhaps matches TRBD1 (6 bases). Looked up from germline, CDR1 is SGHRS and CDR2 is YFSETQ. V lost 1 base, J lost 8 bases, and 12 bases lay in between. The CDR3 totals 14 residues.

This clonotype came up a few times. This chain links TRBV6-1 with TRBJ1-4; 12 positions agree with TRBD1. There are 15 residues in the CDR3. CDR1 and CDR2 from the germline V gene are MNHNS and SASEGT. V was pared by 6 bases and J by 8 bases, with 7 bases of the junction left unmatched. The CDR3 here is CASRQGTGGAEKLFF. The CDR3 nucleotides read TGTGCCAGCAGACAGGGGACAGGGGGCGCGGAAAAACTGTTTTTT.

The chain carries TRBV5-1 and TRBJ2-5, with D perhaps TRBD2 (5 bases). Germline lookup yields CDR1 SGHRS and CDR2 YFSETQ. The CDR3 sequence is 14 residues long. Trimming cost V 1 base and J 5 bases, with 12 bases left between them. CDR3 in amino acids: CASSLFSGYETQYF. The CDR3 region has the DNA TGCGCCAGCAGCTTGTTTTCGGGGTACGAGACCCAGTACTTC.

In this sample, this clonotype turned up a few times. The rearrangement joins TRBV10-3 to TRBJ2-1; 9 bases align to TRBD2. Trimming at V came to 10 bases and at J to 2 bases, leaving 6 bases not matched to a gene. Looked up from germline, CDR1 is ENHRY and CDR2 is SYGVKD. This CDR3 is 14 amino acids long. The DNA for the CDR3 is TGTGCCACCGTAGCGGGAGCCCCCTACAATGAGCAGTTCTTC. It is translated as CATVAGAPYNEQFF.

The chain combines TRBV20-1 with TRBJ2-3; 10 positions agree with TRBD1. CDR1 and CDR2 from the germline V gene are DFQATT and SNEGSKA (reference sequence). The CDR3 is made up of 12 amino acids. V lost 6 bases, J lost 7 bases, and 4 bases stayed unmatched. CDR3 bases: TGCAGTGCGCGGACAGGGGGAAATACGCAGTATTTT. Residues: CSARTGGNTQYF.